This TCR beta chain derives from a study of ipilimumab plus nivolumab after autologous stem cell transplantation. Points from the study as a whole: Authors suggest TCR repertoire, Treg phenotype and gut microbiota support further study.

Trimming cost V 4 bases and J 5 bases, with 12 bases left between them. The germline CDR1 and CDR2 sequences are SGHTS and YDEGEE. The CDR3 runs to 13 residues. TCRdb keeps only in-frame clones here, not all; method: immunoSEQ multiplex PCR. This sample carries approximately 15,000 clones, roughly 84% of them seen once, and the ten largest clones take 35% to 40%. Remarks on this clone: Its antigen remains unidentified.

Here the sequenced sample was PBMCs, taken in a trial of ipilimumab plus nivolumab as post-transplant consolidation. This sequence joins TRBV5-8 and TRBJ1-1; D might be TRBD1 (5 bases). The TCR comes from a male donor with diffuse large B-cell lymphoma. The CDR3: CASSPRGGTEAFF. For the CDR3, the DNA is TGTGCCAGCAGCCCACGGGGGGGTACTGAAGCTTTCTTT.